This T cell receptor (beta chain) was captured in a study of blood T cell repertoires in COVID-19 (dated by TCRdb to the early 2020s). General notes on the study: Samples covering the acute and convalescent phases of COVID-19 were provided by collaborators in the United States, Italy and Spain. Sample metadata almost always included a de-identified subject ID, COVID-19 status, age in years and sex. The repertoires were released in a freely available public database meant as a resource for research on the immune response to SARS-CoV-2. The prospective study material was composed of cDNA or gDNA derived from T cells, B-cell-depleted T cells, or PBMCs. The samples were drawn from the first 160 participants of the ongoing ImmuneRACE study and from 1,254 subjects provided by 6 global collaborators. The dataset comprised deeply sampled blood TCRbeta repertoires from subjects exposed to, actively infected with, or recovered from COVID-19. Where HLA class I and class II types were available, the types were taken from metadata supplied by the sample provider, not from assay-based typing. Overall study results and their limits: Clinical and demographic metadata were provided uncurated, with the amount varying by source and participant.

TCRbeta CDR3 regions were amplified from genomic DNA using the immunoSEQ Assay, a bias-controlled multiplex PCR. The paper's processing steps were these. Within the assay, amplification of reference gene primers was used to estimate how many nucleated cells each sample contained. Sequence reads were collapsed and filtered to measure the absolute abundance of every unique TCRbeta CDR3 rearrangement. For each sample, productive Simpson clonality was calculated as the square root of Simpson's diversity index over productive rearrangements. TCRdb holds this immuneACCESS table with in-frame rearrangements only. Some clones are missing; in checked studies, unresolved V genes explain under half, and the rest has no known cause. That table gives V, J and clone size, and the DNA gave D and trimming. In this sample the table shows hundreds of thousands of clones, roughly 90% of which occur a single time. Roughly 1.2% of the sample goes to the ten largest clones.

Trimming removed 3 bases from V and 2 bases from J; the gene matches leave 4 bases unexplained. The germline V gene encodes CDR1 SGDLS and CDR2 YYNGEE. The CDR3 numbers 16 residues from cysteine through phenylalanine. Left in the record is the CDR3 DNA by itself, 48 bases read in frame from the first base. Each collaborating institution followed its own protocols to collect whole blood in K2EDTA tubes. Collaborator samples were shipped for TCRbeta analysis as frozen whole blood, isolated PBMCs, or DNA extracted from either sample type. As regards this clone: This receptor's antigen is unknown. No qualities accompany the bases; no much larger clone lies one base away.

Recombination linked TRBV9 to TRBJ1-6, with TRBD1 matching 8 junction bases. Material for sequencing was peripheral blood. The sequence derives from a man between 40 and 49 years old with acute or convalescent COVID-19. The CDR3 corresponds to CASSGTGWAYNSPLHF. At the DNA level, the sequence is TGTGCCAGCAGCGGGACAGGGTGGGCCTATAATTCACCCCTCCACTTT.